The 7 T cell receptor beta chains reported below all come from one sample, sequenced in a study of blood T cells in healthy people across ages. A second PCR of 7 to 11 cycles used a sample-barcoded 5' primer and a J-beta primer mix. TCRdb used MiXCR to reprocess the 5' RACE reads, holding one entry per CDR3 protein. The table records 450,000 to 600,000 distinct CDR3 sequences, about 27% of them present only once. This sample was shared with a second study, whose subject was T cells of mothers and their children.

Sequencing used blood. The receptors stem from a boy aged 2 to 10 in good health.

The CDR3 loop reads CASSPPGLRYGYTF. In DNA form, the CDR3 reads TGTGCCAGCAGCCCCCCAGGGCTGAGGTATGGCTACACCTTC. This chain links TRBV5-5 with TRBJ1-2; D perhaps matches TRBD1 (5 bases). The V end was cut by 4 bases, the J end by 5 bases, with 15 bases between. This CDR3 is 14 amino acids long. The germline CDR1 and CDR2 sequences are SGHKS and YYEKEE (reference sequence).

This clonotype showed up just a few times. The rearrangement links TRBV7-2 to TRBJ1-2, with a tentative D call TRBD1 (6 bases). The CDR3 runs 16 residues. V was clipped by 4 bases and J by 4 bases, with 19 bases between them. Germline CDR1 is SGHTA and CDR2 is FQGNSA. The DNA of the CDR3 is TGTGCCAGCAGCTCCCAGGGGCAGGGATTGAGCTATGGCTACACCTTC. It is translated as CASSSQGQGLSYGYTF.

The rearrangement joins TRBV2 to TRBJ2-7, with D perhaps assigned TRBD1 or TRBD2 (5 bases each). This CDR3 comprises 15 residues. Trimming left V 0 bases short and J 7 bases short, with 16 bases between. Germline V CDR1 and CDR2: SNHLY, FYNNEI. Here the CDR3 reads CASSEAQGGEGEQYF. The CDR3, as DNA: TGTGCCAGCAGTGAAGCGCAGGGTGGTGAGGGGGAGCAGTACTTC.

This chain uses TRBV12-3 or TRBV12-4 with TRBJ2-3; 7 bases line up with TRBD2. The CDR3 length is 15 residues. J gave up 7 bases and V 1 base, and 8 bases lay outside the gene matches. CDR3 DNA: TGTGCCAGCAGTTTAGTGGCGGGAGCATTTAATACGCAGTATTTT. Its translation: CASSLVAGAFNTQYF.

V and J are TRBV7-9 and TRBJ1-4; 8 bases align to TRBD1. Germline V gene lookup returns CDR1 SEHNR and CDR2 FQNEAQ (reference sequence). There are 15 residues in the CDR3. Trimming at V came to 5 bases and at J to 4 bases, leaving 6 bases not matched to a gene. This CDR3 is CASSRTGTLNEKLFF. DNA for the CDR3: TGTGCCAGCAGCCGGACAGGGACCCTTAATGAAAAACTGTTTTTT.

This clonotype was counted a few times. V usage is TRBV12-5 and J usage is TRBJ1-5; D is unresolved. The germline V gene has CDR1 LGHNT and CDR2 FRNRAP. The CDR3 length is 15 residues. The ends were cut back, 6 bases at V and 4 bases at J, with 16 bases in the middle. Here the CDR3 reads CASGPASRSNQPQHF. The CDR3 nucleotides are TGTGCTAGTGGCCCCGCGAGTAGGTCAAATCAGCCCCAGCATTTT.

In this sample, this clonotype turned up a few times. One end of the junction does not line up with germline, which may come from a read error. The chain employs TRBV12-3 or TRBV12-4 and TRBJ2-1; D may be TRBD1 (6 bases). The length of the CDR3 is 13 residues. The CDR3 coding sequence is TGTGCCAGCAGGCACACAGGGCTCAATAAGCAGTTCTTC. Translated, it gives CASRHTGLNKQFF.